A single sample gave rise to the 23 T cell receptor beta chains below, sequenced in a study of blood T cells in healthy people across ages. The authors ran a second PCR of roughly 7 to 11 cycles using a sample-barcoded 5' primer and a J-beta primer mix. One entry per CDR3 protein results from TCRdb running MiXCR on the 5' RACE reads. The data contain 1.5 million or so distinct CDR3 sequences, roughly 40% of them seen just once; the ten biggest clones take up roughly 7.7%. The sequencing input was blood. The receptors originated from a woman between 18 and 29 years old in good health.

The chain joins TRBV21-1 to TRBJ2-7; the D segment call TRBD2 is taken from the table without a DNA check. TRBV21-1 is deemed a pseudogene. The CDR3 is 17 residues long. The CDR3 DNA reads TGTGCCAGCAGCAAAGTGGGGTCACTAGCGACTTCCTACGAGCAGTACTTC. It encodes CASSKVGSLATSYEQYF.

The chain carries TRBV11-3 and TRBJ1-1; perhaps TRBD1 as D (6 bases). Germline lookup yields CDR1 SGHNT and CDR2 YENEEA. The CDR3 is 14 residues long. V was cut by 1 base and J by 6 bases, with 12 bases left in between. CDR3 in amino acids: CASSLGAGAAEAFF. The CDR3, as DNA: TGTGCCAGCAGCTTAGGAGCAGGGGCGGCTGAAGCTTTCTTT.

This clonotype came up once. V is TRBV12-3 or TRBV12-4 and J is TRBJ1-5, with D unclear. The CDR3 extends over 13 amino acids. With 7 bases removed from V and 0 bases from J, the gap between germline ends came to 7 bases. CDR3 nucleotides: TGTGCCAGCACCTCAGATAGCAATCAGCCCCAGCATTTT. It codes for CASTSDSNQPQHF.

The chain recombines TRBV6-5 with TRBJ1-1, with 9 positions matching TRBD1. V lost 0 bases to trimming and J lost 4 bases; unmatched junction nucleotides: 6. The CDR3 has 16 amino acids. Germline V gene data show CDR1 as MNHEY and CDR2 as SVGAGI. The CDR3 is CASSYSATGGTTEAFF. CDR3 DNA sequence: TGTGCCAGCAGTTACTCGGCGACAGGGGGGACCACTGAAGCTTTCTTT.

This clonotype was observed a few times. The CDR3 reads CASSLAGERNEQFF. CDR3 nucleotides: TGTGCCAGCAGCTTGGCGGGAGAGAGGAATGAGCAGTTCTTC. The chain couples TRBV11-1 to TRBJ2-1; 7 bases are shared with TRBD2. The junction had 6 bases not matched to a gene; V was cut back by 3 bases and J by 7 bases. The CDR3 spans 14 residues. Germline V gives CDR1 SGHAT, CDR2 FQDESV (reference sequence).

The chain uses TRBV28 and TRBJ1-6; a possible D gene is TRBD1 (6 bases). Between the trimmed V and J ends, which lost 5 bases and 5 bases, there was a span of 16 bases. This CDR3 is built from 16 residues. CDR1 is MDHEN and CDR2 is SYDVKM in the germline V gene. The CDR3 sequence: CASSTHKTGNNSPLHF. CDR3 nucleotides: TGTGCCAGCAGTACCCACAAAACAGGGAATAATTCACCCCTCCACTTT.

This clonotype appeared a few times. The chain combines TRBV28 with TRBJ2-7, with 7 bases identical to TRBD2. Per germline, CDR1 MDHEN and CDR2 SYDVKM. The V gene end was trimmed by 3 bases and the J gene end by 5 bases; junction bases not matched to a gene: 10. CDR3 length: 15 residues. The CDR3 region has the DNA TGTGCCAGCAGTTTCCCGGGGGGAGGTTGGGACGAGCAGTACTTC. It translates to CASSFPGGGWDEQYF. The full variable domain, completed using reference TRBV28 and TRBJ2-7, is DVKVTQSSRYLVKRTGEKVFLECVQDMDHENMFWYRQDPGLGLRLIYFSYDVKMKEKGDIPEGYSVSREKKERFSLILESASTNQTSMYLCASSFPGGGWDEQYFGPGTRLTVT.

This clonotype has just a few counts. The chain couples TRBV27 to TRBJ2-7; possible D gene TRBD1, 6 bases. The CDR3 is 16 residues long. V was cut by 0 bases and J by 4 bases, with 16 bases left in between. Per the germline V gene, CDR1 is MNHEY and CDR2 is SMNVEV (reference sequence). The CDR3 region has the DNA TGTGCCAGCAGTTTATCGCACAGGGCAATTCGATACGAGCAGTACTTC. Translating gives CASSLSHRAIRYEQYF.

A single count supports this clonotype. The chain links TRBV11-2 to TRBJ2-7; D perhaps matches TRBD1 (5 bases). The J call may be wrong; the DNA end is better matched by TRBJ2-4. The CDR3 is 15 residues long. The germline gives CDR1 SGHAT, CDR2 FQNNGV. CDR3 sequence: CASSAGYLWQNIQYF. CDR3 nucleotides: TGTGCCAGCAGCGCAGGGTATCTTTGGCAAAACATTCAGTACTTC.

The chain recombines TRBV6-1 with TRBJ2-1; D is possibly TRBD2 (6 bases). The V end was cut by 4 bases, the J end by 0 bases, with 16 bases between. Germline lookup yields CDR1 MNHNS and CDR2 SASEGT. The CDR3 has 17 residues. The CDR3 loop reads CASSARRGAVSYNEQFF. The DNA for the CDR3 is TGTGCCAGCAGTGCCAGGAGGGGAGCGGTCTCCTACAATGAGCAGTTCTTC.

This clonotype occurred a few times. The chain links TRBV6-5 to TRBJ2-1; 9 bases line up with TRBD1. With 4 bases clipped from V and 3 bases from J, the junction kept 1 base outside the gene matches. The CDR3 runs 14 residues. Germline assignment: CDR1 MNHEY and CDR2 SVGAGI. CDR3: CASSWTGDYNEQFF. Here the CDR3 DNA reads TGTGCCAGCAGTTGGACAGGGGACTACAATGAGCAGTTCTTC.

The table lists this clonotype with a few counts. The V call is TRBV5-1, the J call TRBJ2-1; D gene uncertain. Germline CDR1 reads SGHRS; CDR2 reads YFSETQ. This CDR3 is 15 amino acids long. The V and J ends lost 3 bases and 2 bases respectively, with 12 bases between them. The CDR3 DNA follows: TGCGCCAGCAGCTATGACGCCGGTACCTACAATGAGCAGTTCTTC. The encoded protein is CASSYDAGTYNEQFF.

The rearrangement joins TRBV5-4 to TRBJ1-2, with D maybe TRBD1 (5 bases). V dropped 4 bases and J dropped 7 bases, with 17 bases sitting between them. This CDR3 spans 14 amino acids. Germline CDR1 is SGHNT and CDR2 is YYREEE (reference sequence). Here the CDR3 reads CASSLNRLGRGYTF. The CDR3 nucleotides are TGTGCCAGCAGCCTCAACAGGTTAGGACGTGGCTACACCTTC. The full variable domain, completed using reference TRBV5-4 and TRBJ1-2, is ETGVTQSPTHLIKTRGQQVTLRCSSQSGHNTVSWYQQALGQGPQFIFQYYREEENGRGNFPPRFSGLQFPNYSSELNVNALELDDSALYLCASSLNRLGRGYTFGSGTRLTVV.

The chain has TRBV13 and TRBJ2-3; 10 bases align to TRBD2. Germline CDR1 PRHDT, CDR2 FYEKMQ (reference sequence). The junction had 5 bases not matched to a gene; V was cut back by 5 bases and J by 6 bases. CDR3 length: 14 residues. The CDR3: CASSIGLAADTQYF. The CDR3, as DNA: TGTGCCAGCAGCATCGGACTAGCGGCCGATACGCAGTATTTT.

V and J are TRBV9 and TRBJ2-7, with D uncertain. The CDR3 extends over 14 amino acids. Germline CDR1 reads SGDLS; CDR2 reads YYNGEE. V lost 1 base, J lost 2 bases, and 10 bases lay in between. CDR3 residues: CASSVRDWTYEQYF. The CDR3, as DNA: TGTGCCAGCAGCGTACGTGACTGGACCTACGAGCAGTACTTC. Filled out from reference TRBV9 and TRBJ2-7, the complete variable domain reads DSGVTQTPKHLITATGQRVTLRCSPRSGDLSVYWYQQSLDQGLQFLIQYYNGEERAKGNILERFSAQQFPDLHSELNLSSLELGDSALYFCASSVRDWTYEQYFGPGTRLTVT.

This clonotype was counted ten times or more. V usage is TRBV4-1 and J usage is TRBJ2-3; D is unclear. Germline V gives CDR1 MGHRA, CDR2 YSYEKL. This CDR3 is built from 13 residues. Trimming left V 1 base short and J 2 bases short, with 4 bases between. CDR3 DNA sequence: TGCGCCAGCAGCCAAGGCAACACAGATACGCAGTATTTT. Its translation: CASSQGNTDTQYF.

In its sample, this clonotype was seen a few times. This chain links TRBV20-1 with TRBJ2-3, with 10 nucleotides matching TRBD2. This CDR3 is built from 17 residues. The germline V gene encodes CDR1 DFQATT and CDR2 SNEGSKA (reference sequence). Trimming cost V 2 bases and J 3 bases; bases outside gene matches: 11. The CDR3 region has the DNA TGCAGTGCTAGAACACCCCCGAGACTAGCGGGTACAGATACGCAGTATTTT. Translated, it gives CSARTPPRLAGTDTQYF.

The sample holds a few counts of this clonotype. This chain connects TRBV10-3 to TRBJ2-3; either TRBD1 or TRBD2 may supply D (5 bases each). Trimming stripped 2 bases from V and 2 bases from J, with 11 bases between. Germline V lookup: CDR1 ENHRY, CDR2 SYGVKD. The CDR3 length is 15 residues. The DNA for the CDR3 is TGTGCCATCAGTGAGGGCGAGGGGACCACAGATACGCAGTATTTT. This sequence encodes CAISEGEGTTDTQYF.

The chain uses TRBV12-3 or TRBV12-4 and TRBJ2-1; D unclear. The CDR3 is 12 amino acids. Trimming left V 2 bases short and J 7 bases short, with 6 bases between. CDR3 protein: CASSLRQNEQFF. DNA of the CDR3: TGTGCCAGCAGTTTACGGCAGAATGAGCAGTTCTTC.

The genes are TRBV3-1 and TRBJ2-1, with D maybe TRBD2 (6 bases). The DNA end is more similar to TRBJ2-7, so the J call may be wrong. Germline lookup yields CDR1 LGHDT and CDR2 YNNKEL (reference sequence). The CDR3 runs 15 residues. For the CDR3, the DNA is TGTGCCAGCAGCTCGAGCGGGTTAACCTACAATGAGCAGTACTTC. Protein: CASSSSGLTYNEQYF.

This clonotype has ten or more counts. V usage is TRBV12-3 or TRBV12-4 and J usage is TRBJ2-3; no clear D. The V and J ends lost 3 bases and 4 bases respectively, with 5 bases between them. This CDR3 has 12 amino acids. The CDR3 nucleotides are TGTGCCAGCAGTTTTCGGTCAGATACGCAGTATTTT. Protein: CASSFRSDTQYF.

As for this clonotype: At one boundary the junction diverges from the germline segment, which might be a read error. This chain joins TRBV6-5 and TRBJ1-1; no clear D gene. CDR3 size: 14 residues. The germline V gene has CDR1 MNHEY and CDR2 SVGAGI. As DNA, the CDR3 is TGCGCCAGCAGTTACTCAGTGACGAACACTGAAGCTTTCTTT. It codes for CASSYSVTNTEAFF.

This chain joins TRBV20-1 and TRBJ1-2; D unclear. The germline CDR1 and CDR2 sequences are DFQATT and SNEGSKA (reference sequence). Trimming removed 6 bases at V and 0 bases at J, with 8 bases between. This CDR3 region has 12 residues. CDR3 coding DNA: TGCAGTGCCGAGGCGGCTAACTATGGCTACACCTTC. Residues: CSAEAANYGYTF.